These T cell receptor beta chains were read from a single sample in a study of PD-L1 blockade in urothelial cancer. Using immunoSEQ multiplex PCR, the repertoire was profiled, and TCRdb retains in-frame clones only, with some absent. The table shows about 82,000 clones, with 90% to 95% occurring only once. The sample consisted of PBMCs, taken around atezolizumab (anti-PD-L1) treatment. These receptors all stem from a man in his fifties or sixties with urothelial cancer. Each CDR3 is given with its conserved first and last residue.

V gene: TRBV6-1; CDR3 length: 14; CDR3 protein: CASSAQVLDSEQYF
V gene: TRBV5-4; CDR3 length: 16; CDR3 protein: CASSLGGAGGWSEQFF
V gene: TRBV7-9; CDR3 length: 17; CDR3 protein: CASSPALGDRRTDTQYF
V gene: TRBV6-5; CDR3 length: 16; CDR3 protein: CASSYIQKGLSYEQYF
V gene: TRBV27; CDR3 length: 14; CDR3 protein: CASSPTGGSGPQHF
V gene: TRBV10-1; CDR3 length: 14; CDR3 protein: CASSPGTDREKLFF
V gene: TRBV5-1; CDR3 length: 15; CDR3 protein: CASSLQTSGEETQYF
V gene: TRBV28; CDR3 length: 15; CDR3 protein: CASSLPQTSNQPQHF
V gene: TRBV5-6; CDR3 length: 14; CDR3 protein: CASSQGAWGETQYF
V gene: TRBV7-7; CDR3 length: 16; CDR3 protein: CASSLRLTSSYNEQFF
V gene: TRBV5-1; CDR3 length: 14; CDR3 protein: CASSLALNTGELFF
V gene: TRBV6-1; CDR3 length: 14; CDR3 protein: CASGRTGDHYEQYF
V gene: TRBV6-1; CDR3 length: 15; CDR3 protein: CASSENLLANYGYTF
V gene: TRBV7-7; CDR3 length: 13; CDR3 protein: CASSLLREETQYF
V gene: TRBV6-5; CDR3 length: 13; CDR3 protein: CASSPRGYNEQFF